Below, one TCR beta chain is given with its context. Its specificity is unknown. CDR3 length: 14 residues. Germline values: CDR1 DFQATT, CDR2 SNEGSKA (reference sequence). V was clipped by 5 bases and J by 2 bases, with 13 bases between them. This entry belongs to a study of T cell repertoires in cytomegalovirus infection. Across the whole study: From public TCR beta signatures came an indication of both CMV infection and matching HLA type. Regarding the study as a whole: Cumulated frequencies of public TCR beta families served to identify carriers of CMV plus the relevant HLA. CMV-specific TCR beta clonotypes restricted by HLA-C dominated the ex vivo response.

MiXCR, applied by TCRdb to the reads, yields one record per CDR3 protein. Of roughly 640,000 distinct CDR3 sequences in the sample, 20% to 25% were seen once. The chain is built from TRBV20-1 and TRBJ1-5; D call uncertain. The specimen was CD8+ T cells from PBMCs. The source of this sequence is a human donor in good health (CMV status not recorded). Some clones in this sample may be carry-over from other donors' samples. CDR3 DNA: TGCAGTGCTTACAGCGAAGTGGGCAATCAGCCCCAGCATTTT. It yields the protein CSAYSEVGNQPQHF.